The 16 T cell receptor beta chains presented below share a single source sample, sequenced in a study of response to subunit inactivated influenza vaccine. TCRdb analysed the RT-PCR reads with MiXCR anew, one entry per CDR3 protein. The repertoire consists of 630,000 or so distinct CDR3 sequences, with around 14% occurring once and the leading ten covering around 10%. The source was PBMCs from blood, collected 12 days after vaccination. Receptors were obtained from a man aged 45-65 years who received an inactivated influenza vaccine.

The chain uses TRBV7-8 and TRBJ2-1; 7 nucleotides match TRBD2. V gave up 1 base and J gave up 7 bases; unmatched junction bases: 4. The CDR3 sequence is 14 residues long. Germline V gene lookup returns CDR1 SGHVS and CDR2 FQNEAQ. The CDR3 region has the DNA TGTGCCAGCAGCTTAGGACGGGAGGCGAATGAGCAGTTCTTC. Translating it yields CASSLGREANEQFF. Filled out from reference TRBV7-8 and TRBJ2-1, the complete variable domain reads GAGVSQSPRYKVAKRGQDVALRCDPISGHVSLFWYQQALGQGPEFLTYFQNEAQLDKSGLPSDRFFAERPEGSVSTLKIQRTQQEDSAVYLCASSLGREANEQFFGPGTRLTVL.

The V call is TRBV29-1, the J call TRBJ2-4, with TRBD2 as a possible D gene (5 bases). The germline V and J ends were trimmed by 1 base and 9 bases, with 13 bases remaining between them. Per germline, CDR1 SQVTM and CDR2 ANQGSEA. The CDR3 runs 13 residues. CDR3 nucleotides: TGCAGCGTTGAAGGTCCTAGCTGGGGCATTCAGTACTTC. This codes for CSVEGPSWGIQYF.

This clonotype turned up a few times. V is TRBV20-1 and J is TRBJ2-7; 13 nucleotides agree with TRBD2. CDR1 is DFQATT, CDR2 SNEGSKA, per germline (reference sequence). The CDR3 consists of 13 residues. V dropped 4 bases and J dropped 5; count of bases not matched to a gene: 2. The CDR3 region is CSAKGTSGNEQYF. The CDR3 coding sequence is TGCAGTGCTAAAGGGACTAGCGGGAACGAGCAGTACTTC.

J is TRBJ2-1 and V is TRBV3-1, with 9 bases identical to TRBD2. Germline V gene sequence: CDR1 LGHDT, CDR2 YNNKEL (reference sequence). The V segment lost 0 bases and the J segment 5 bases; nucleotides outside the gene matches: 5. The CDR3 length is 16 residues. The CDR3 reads CASSQERLAGDNEQFF. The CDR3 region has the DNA TGTGCCAGCAGCCAAGAGCGGTTAGCGGGAGACAATGAGCAGTTCTTC.

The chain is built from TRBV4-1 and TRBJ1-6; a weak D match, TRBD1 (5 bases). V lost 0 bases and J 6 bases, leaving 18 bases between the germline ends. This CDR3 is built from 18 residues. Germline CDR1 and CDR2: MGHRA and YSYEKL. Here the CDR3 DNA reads TGCGCCAGCAGCCAAGATCGGGGACTAATGTCGGGTAATTCACCCCTCCACTTT. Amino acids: CASSQDRGLMSGNSPLHF.

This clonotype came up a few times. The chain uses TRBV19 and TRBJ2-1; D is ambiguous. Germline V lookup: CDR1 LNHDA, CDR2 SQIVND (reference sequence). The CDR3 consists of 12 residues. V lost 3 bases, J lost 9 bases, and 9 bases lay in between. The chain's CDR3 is CASSIYRGEQFF. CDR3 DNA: TGTGCCAGTAGTATTTATCGCGGTGAGCAGTTCTTC.

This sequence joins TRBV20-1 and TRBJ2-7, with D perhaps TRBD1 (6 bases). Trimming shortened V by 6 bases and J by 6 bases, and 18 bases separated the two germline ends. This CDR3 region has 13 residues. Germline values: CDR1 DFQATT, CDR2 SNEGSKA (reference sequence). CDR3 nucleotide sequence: TGCAGTGCCTCAAGACCGGGCAGGGGCGAGCAGTACTTC. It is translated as CSASRPGRGEQYF.

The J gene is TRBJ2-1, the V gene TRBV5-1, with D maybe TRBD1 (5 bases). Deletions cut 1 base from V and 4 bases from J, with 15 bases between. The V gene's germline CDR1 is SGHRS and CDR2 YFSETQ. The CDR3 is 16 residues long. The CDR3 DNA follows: TGCGCCAGCAGCTTGATGGGGCAGACCATTTACAATGAGCAGTTCTTC. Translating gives CASSLMGQTIYNEQFF.

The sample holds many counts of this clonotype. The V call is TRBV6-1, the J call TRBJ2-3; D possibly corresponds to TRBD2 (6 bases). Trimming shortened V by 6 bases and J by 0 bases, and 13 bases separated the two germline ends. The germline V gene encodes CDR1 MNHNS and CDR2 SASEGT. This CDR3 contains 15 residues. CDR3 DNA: TGTGCCAGCAGGACTAGGACCGCCAGCACAGATACGCAGTATTTT. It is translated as CASRTRTASTDTQYF.

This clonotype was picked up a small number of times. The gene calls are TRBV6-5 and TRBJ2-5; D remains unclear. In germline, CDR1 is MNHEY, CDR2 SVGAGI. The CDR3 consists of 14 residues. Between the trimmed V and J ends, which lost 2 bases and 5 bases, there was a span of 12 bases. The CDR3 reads CASSYLEDGETQYF. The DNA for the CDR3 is TGTGCCAGCAGTTACCTCGAAGACGGGGAGACCCAGTACTTC.

CDR3 sequence: CASSNPDGLGLNEQFF. The DNA for the CDR3 is TGTGCCAGCAGCAACCCGGACGGATTGGGTTTGAATGAGCAGTTCTTC. V gene TRBV28 combines with J gene TRBJ2-1; no clear D. CDR1 and CDR2 (germline): MDHEN, SYDVKM. Trimming left V 6 bases short and J 7 bases short, with 22 bases between. CDR3 length: 16 amino acids.

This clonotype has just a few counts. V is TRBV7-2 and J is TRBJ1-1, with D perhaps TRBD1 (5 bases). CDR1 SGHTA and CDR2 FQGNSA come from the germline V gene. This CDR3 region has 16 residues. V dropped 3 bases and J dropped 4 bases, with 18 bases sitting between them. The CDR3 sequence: CASSFALGTPITEAFF. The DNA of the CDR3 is TGTGCCAGCAGCTTTGCCCTTGGGACTCCAATCACTGAAGCTTTCTTT.

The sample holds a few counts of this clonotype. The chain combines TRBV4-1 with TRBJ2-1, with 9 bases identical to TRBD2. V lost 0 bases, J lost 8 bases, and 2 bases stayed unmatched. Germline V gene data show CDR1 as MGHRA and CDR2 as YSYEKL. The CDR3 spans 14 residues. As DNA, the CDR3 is TGCGCCAGCAGCCAAGAGGGACTAGCCTATGAGCAGTTCTTC. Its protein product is CASSQEGLAYEQFF.

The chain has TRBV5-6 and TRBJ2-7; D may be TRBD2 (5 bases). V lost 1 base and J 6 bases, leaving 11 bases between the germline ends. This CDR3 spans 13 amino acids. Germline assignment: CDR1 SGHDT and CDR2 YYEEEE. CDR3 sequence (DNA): TGTGCCAGCAGCTTGCAAAGGAGGAGCGAGCAGTACTTC. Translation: CASSLQRRSEQYF.

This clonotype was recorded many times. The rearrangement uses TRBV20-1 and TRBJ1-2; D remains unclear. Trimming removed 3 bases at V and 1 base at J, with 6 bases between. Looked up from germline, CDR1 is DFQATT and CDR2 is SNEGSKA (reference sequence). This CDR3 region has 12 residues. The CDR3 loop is CSASQSNYGYTF. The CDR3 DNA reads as TGCAGTGCTAGCCAGAGTAACTATGGCTACACCTTC.

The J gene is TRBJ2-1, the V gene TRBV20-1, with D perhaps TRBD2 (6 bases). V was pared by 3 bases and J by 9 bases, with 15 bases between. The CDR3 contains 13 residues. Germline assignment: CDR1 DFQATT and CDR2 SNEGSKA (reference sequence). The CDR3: CSASRGRLIEQFF. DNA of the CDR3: TGCAGTGCTAGCCGGGGGAGACTGATTGAGCAGTTCTTC.